The 12 T cell receptor beta chains below come from one sample, sequenced in a study of blood T cell repertoires in COVID-19. Assay used: immunoSEQ multiplex PCR; TCRdb lists only in-frame clones, some missing. The sample lists 130,000 to 150,000 clones, about 90% occurring once. The source material was PBMCs or T cells enriched from blood (not recorded which). Source of these receptors: a man aged 55 to 70 who had recovered from COVID-19.

The chain employs TRBV27 and TRBJ2-7; no definite D call. This CDR3 region has 13 residues. V lost 6 bases to trimming and J lost 3 bases, with 12 bases between them. Germline-derived CDR1 and CDR2 are MNHEY and SMNVEV (reference sequence). In DNA, the CDR3 is TGTGCCAGCAGCCCATACATTGGCTACGAGCAGTACTTC. It yields the protein CASSPYIGYEQYF.

The V call is TRBV6-5, the J call TRBJ2-6; possibly TRBD2 for D (6 bases). Per the germline V gene, CDR1 is MNHEY and CDR2 is SVGAGI. The V end was cut by 6 bases, the J end by 7 bases, with 13 bases between. There are 14 residues in the CDR3. The CDR3 DNA follows: TGTGCCAGCAGGCTCCGGGGGATAGCCAACGTCCTGACTTTC. It specifies CASRLRGIANVLTF.

This sequence joins TRBV5-1 and TRBJ1-4; weak D call: TRBD1 (6 bases). Between the trimmed V and J ends, which lost 4 bases and 7 bases, there was a span of 11 bases. Germline assignment: CDR1 SGHRS and CDR2 YFSETQ. This CDR3 has 13 residues. CDR3 residues: CASSPGGPEKLFF. In nucleotides, the CDR3 is TGCGCCAGCAGCCCGGGGGGGCCTGAAAAACTGTTTTTT.

The V and J genes are TRBV5-4 and TRBJ1-4, with D perhaps TRBD1 (5 bases). The V end lost 3 bases, the J end lost 8 bases, and 23 bases lay between the germline ends. The CDR3 consists of 17 residues. The V gene's germline CDR1 is SGHNT and CDR2 YYREEE (reference sequence). CDR3 bases: TGTGCCAGCAGCTCTCGGGGGGTGTCACCCTCCAGCGAAAAACTGTTTTTT. This encodes CASSSRGVSPSSEKLFF. Combining the CDR3 with reference TRBV5-4 and TRBJ1-4 gives the whole variable domain ETGVTQSPTHLIKTRGQQVTLRCSSQSGHNTVSWYQQALGQGPQFIFQYYREEENGRGNFPPRFSGLQFPNYSSELNVNALELDDSALYLCASSSRGVSPSSEKLFFGSGTQLSVL.

The chain carries TRBV3-1 (or the pseudogene TRBV3-2) and TRBJ2-5; the D gene is possibly TRBD1 (6 bases). Germline-derived CDR1 and CDR2 are LGHDT and YNNKEL (reference sequence). The CDR3 has 16 amino acids. The V end was cut by 3 bases, the J end by 5 bases, with 19 bases between. The CDR3 bases are TGTGCCAGCAGCCATAAGGGGGTGGGGTTTTGGGAGACCCAGTACTTC. This codes for CASSHKGVGFWETQYF.

The sample holds a few counts of this clone. V is TRBV19 and J is TRBJ2-1, with 12 positions matching TRBD2. V lost 1 base to trimming and J lost 9 bases; unmatched junction nucleotides: 4. The germline gives CDR1 LNHDA, CDR2 SQIVND (reference sequence). The CDR3 covers 15 residues. CDR3 residues: CASSIGKLAGGEQFF. CDR3 DNA: TGTGCCAGTAGTATAGGCAAACTAGCGGGAGGTGAGCAGTTCTTC.

V and J are TRBV7-2 and TRBJ2-7; D unresolved. Trimming took off 5 bases at V and 0 bases at J, with 11 bases between the two ends. Looked up from germline, CDR1 is SGHTA and CDR2 is FQGNSA. The CDR3 consists of 14 residues. For the CDR3, the DNA is TGTGCCAGCAGCCCTAGATTAGTCTCCTACGAGCAGTACTTC. It is translated as CASSPRLVSYEQYF.

This clone was detected once. This chain uses TRBV5-4 with TRBJ2-3; 7 bases match TRBD2. The CDR3 extends over 17 amino acids. Germline CDR1 reads SGHNT; CDR2 reads YYREEE (reference sequence). The V and J ends lost 3 bases and 1 base, in that order; junction bases with no gene match: 11. CDR3 residues: CASSSPSWGRGTDTQYF. In nucleotides, the CDR3 is TGTGCCAGCAGCTCCCCGTCGTGGGGGAGGGGCACAGATACGCAGTATTTT. Full variable domain (missing parts from reference TRBV5-4 and TRBJ2-3): ETGVTQSPTHLIKTRGQQVTLRCSSQSGHNTVSWYQQALGQGPQFIFQYYREEENGRGNFPPRFSGLQFPNYSSELNVNALELDDSALYLCASSSPSWGRGTDTQYFGPGTRLTVL.

The V gene is TRBV4-2, the J gene TRBJ2-5, with TRBD2 identical over 9 bases. Per germline, CDR1 LGHNA and CDR2 YNFKEQ. Trimming removed 1 base from V and 4 bases from J; junction bases left unmatched: 13. CDR3 length: 18 residues. DNA for the CDR3: TGTGCCAGCAGCCAAGCCCTTGGCGGGAGGGCCGTGGGAGAGACCCAGTACTTC. This codes for CASSQALGGRAVGETQYF.

The chain couples TRBV18 to TRBJ1-5, with 7 nucleotides matching TRBD1. V lost 6 bases and J lost 7; bases outside the gene matches: 6. Germline V CDR1 and CDR2: KGHSH, LQKENI. This CDR3 is 13 amino acids long. The CDR3 sequence is CASSPDREQPQHF. The CDR3 DNA is TGTGCCAGCTCCCCCGACAGGGAACAGCCCCAGCATTTT.

The rearrangement joins TRBV18 to TRBJ1-2; D might be TRBD1 (5 bases). Trimming removed 0 bases from V and 8 bases from J, with 10 bases in between. The CDR3 extends over 13 amino acids. CDR1 is KGHSH and CDR2 is LQKENI in the germline V gene. Written as DNA, the CDR3 is TGTGCCAGCTCACCACCCCAGGGAATCGGCTACACCTTC. Amino acid sequence: CASSPPQGIGYTF.

The rearrangement uses TRBV29-1 and TRBJ1-1, with 7 positions matching TRBD1. V lost 6 bases and J lost 4; bases outside the gene matches: 11. The CDR3 covers 14 residues. Looked up from germline, CDR1 is SQVTM and CDR2 is ANQGSEA. The CDR3 DNA is TGCAGCGTCGGGGAAGGGGGCACGGGCACTGAAGCTTTCTTT. Residues: CSVGEGGTGTEAFF.